This TCR beta chain appears in the sequencing data of a study of CD8 T cells in ankylosing spondylitis. Note on this clonotype: Its antigen is unknown. The junction shows a germline mismatch at one end, possibly a read error.

A single record per CDR3 protein comes from TCRdb applying MiXCR to the 5' RACE reads. The sample shows 85,000 to 90,000 distinct CDR3 sequences, about 27% of them seen only once. This CDR3 contains 13 residues. Germline V gene data show CDR1 as DFQATT and CDR2 as SNEGSKA (reference sequence). Study outcomes and limitations: Characteristic, it appeared, of ankylosing spondylitis blood was a TCR beta motif of several highly homologous variants. As for the disease-linked clones, they showed a CD8+ phenotype and occurred at relatively low frequencies in peripheral blood.

Sequenced material: blood, either unsorted or a sorted T cell fraction (not recorded which). This clonotype was sampled from a male donor with ankylosing spondylitis or in good health (not recorded which). This chain links TRBV20-1 with TRBJ2-2, with D maybe TRBD1 (5 bases). The CDR3 region has the DNA TGCAGTGCTCGAGACAGGAACACCGGGGAGCTGTTTTTT. It encodes CSARDRNTGELFF.